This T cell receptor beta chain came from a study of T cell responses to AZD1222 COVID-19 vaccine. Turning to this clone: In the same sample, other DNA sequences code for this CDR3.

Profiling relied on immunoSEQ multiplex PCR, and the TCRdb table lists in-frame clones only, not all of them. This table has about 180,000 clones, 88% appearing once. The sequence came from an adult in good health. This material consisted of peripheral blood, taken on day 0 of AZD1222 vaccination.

CDR3 coding DNA: TGCGCCAGCAGCTTGGCTGGAGGGAACACTGAAGCTTTCTTT. Its translation: CASSLAGGNTEAFF. V and J are TRBV5-1 and TRBJ1-1; no clear D gene. Trimming took 0 bases from V and 1 from J, leaving 7 bases between them. This CDR3 has 14 residues. Germline values: CDR1 SGHRS, CDR2 YFSETQ.